This TCR beta chain emerged from a study of cytotoxic CD8 clonotypes in ibrutinib-treated CLL. Libraries were prepared by immunoSEQ multiplex PCR; TCRdb keeps only in-frame clonotypes and omits some of them. The table records more than 200,000 clones, 79% of them present only once. Germline V gives CDR1 MGHRA, CDR2 YSYEKL. Trimming left V 4 bases short and J 5 bases short, with 20 bases between. This CDR3 is 17 amino acids long. The clonotype was recovered from a human donor with chronic lymphocytic leukemia. This specimen was PBMCs, taken after 12 months of ibrutinib treatment. The chain uses TRBV4-1 and TRBJ1-4; D remains unclear. CDR3 in amino acids: CASSPVVRSQSNEKLFF. The CDR3 region has the DNA TGCGCCAGCAGCCCCGTGGTCCGGAGTCAGTCAAATGAAAAACTGTTTTTT.